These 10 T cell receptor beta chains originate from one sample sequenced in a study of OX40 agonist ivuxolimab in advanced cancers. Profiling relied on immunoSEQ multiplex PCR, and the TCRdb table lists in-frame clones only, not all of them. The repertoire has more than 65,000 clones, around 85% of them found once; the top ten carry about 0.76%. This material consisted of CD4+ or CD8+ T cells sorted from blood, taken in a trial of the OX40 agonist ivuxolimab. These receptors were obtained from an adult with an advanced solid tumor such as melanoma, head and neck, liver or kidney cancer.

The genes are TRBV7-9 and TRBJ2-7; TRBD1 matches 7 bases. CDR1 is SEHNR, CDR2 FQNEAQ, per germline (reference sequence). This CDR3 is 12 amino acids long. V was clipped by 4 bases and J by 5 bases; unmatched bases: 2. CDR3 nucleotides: TGTGCCAGCAGCTCGACAGGGAACGAGCAGTACTTC. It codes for CASSSTGNEQYF.

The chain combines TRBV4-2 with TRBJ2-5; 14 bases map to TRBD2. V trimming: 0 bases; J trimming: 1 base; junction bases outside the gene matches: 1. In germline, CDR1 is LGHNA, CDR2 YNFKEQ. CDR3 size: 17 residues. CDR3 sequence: CASSQEGTSGGQETQYF. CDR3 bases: TGTGCCAGCAGCCAAGAAGGGACTAGCGGGGGCCAAGAGACCCAGTACTTC.

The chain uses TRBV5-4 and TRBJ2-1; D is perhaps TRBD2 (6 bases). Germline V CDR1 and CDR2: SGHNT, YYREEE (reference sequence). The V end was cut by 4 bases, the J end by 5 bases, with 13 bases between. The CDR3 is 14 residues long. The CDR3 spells CASSGGDRDNEQFF. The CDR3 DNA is TGTGCCAGCAGCGGAGGGGACCGCGACAATGAGCAGTTCTTC.

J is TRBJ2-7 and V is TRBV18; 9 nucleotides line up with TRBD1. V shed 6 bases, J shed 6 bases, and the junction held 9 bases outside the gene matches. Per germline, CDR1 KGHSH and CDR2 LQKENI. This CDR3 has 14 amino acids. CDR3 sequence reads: CASSPGQGRPEQYF. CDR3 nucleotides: TGTGCCAGCTCCCCGGGACAGGGAAGGCCCGAGCAGTACTTC.

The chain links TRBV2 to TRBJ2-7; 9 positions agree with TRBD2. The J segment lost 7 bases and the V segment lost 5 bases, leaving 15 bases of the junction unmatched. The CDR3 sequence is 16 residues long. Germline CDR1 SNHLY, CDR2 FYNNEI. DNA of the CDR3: TGTGCCAGCAGTCGGAGGGTAGCGGGAGAATCGGTGGAGCAGTACTTC. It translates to CASSRRVAGESVEQYF.

In DNA form, the CDR3 reads TGTGCCAGCAGCCCCGACAGGGGGGACACCGGGGAGCTGTTTTTT. Translating gives CASSPDRGDTGELFF. The chain links TRBV5-6 to TRBJ2-2; 9 nucleotides align to TRBD1. The CDR3 is 15 amino acids. The junction had 4 bases not matched to a gene; V was cut back by 4 bases and J by 3 bases. Germline CDR1 reads SGHDT; CDR2 reads YYEEEE. The full variable domain, completed using reference TRBV5-6 and TRBJ2-2, is DAGVTQSPTHLIKTRGQQVTLRCSPKSGHDTVSWYQQALGQGPQFIFQYYEEEERQRGNFPDRFSGHQFPNYSSELNVNALLLGDSALYLCASSPDRGDTGELFFGEGSRLTVL.

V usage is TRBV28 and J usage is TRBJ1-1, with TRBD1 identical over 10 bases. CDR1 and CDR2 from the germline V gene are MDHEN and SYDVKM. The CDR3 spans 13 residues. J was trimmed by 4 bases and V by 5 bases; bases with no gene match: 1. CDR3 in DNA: TGTGCCAGCAGTCGGACAGGGGGCACTGAAGCTTTCTTT. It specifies CASSRTGGTEAFF.

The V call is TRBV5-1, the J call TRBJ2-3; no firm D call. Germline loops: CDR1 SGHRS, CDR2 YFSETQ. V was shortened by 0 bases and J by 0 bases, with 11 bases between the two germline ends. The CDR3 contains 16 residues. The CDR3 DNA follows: TGCGCCAGCAGCTTGGTTGGGCGGACCAGCACAGATACGCAGTATTTT. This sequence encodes CASSLVGRTSTDTQYF. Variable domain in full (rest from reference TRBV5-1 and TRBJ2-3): KAGVTQTPRYLIKTRGQQVTLSCSPISGHRSVSWYQQTPGQGLQFLFEYFSETQRNKGNFPGRFSGRQFSNSRSEMNVSTLELGDSALYLCASSLVGRTSTDTQYFGPGTRLTVL.

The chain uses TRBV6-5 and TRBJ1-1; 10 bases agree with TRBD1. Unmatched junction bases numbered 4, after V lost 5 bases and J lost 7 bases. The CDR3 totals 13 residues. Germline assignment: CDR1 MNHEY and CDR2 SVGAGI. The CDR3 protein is CASSPGQGNEAFF. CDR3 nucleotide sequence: TGTGCCAGCAGTCCGGGACAGGGGAATGAAGCTTTCTTT.

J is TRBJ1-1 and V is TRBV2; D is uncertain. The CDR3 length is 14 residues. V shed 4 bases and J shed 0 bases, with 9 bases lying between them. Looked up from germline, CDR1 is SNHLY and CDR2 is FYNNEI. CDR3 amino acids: CASSGILVNTEAFF. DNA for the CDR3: TGTGCCAGCAGTGGGATTTTGGTGAACACTGAAGCTTTCTTT.